This TCR beta chain was identified during a study of blood T cell repertoires in COVID-19. As for the study in general: Whether acute or convalescent, the COVID-19 samples came from the United States, Italy and Spain. The cDNA or gDNA used as material had been derived from T cells, B-cell-depleted T cells, or PBMCs.

The CDR3 runs 13 residues. Trimming removed 4 bases at V and 0 bases at J, with 6 bases between. CDR1 is LGHDT, CDR2 YNNKEL, per germline (reference sequence). In the original workflow: Amplification with reference gene primers provided the estimates of nucleated cell counts. Assay used: immunoSEQ multiplex PCR; TCRdb lists only in-frame clones, some missing. The D gene and trimming were derived from the DNA, and the V and J assignments and clone size from that table. The table records roughly 230,000 clones, about 83% of them present only once. The receptor comes from a human donor in a cohort sampled during active COVID-19. This chain joins TRBV3-1 (or the pseudogene TRBV3-2) and TRBJ1-1; D is ambiguous. Sequencing was performed on peripheral blood. In nucleotides, the CDR3 is TGTGCCAGCAGCCTTCTATTGAACACTGAAGCTTTCTTT. Translating gives CASSLLLNTEAFF.